The text below deals with one TCR beta chain. The germline V gene encodes CDR1 LNHDA and CDR2 SQIVND (reference sequence). The V and J ends lost 4 bases and 7 bases respectively, with 7 bases between them. This CDR3 spans 11 amino acids. The source of the sample is a study of blood T cell repertoires in COVID-19. Study-level information: Samples taken during acute and convalescent COVID-19 were collected in the United States, Italy and Spain. T cells, B-cell-depleted T cells, or PBMCs supplied cDNA or gDNA.

As originally analysed: Estimated nucleated cell counts came from reference gene primer amplification. Only in-frame clones appear in the TCRdb table, and some are missing; sequencing was by immunoSEQ multiplex PCR. V and J calls and clone size follow that table, whereas D and trimming were derived from the DNA. The sample contains 55,000 to 65,000 clones, around 87% of which appear only once. The chain recombines TRBV19 with TRBJ2-5, with unresolved D. The source material was peripheral blood. The sequence was collected from a human donor with acute or convalescent COVID-19. The donor label of this sample is uncertain. The CDR3 nucleotides read TGTGCCAGTAGTAGGCAGGCGACCCAGTACTTC. Translating gives CASSRQATQYF.